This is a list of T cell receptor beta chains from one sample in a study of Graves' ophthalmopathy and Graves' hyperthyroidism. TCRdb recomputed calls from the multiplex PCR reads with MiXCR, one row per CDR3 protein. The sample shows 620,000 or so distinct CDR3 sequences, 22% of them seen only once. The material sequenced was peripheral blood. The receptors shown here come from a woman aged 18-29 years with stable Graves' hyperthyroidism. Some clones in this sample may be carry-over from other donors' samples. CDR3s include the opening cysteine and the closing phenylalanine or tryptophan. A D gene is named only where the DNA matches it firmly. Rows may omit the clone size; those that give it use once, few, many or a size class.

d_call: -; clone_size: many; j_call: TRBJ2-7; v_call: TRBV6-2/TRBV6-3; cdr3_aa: CASSGLSGEQYF; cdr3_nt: TGTGCCAGCAGTGGTCTATCCGGCGAGCAGTACTTC
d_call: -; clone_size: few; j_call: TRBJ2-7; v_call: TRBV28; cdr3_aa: CASSERQAATYEQYF; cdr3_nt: TGTGCCAGCAGTGAGCGACAGGCAGCCACCTACGAGCAGTACTTC
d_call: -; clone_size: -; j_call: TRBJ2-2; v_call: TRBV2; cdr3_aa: CASGWEKGITGELFF; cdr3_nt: TGTGCCAGCGGATGGGAAAAGGGGATAACCGGGGAGCTGTTTTTT
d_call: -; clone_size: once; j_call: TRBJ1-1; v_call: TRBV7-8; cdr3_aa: CASSLGVLTEENTEAFF; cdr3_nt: TGTGCCAGCAGCCTCGGCGTCCTGACAGAAGAGAACACTGAAGCTTTCTTT
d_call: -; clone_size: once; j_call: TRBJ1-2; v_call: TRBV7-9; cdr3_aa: CANSLRTWGVYGYTF; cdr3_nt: TGTGCCAACAGCCTAAGGACCTGGGGGGTCTATGGCTACACCTTC
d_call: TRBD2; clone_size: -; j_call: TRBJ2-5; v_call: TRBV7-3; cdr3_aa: CASSLSVTSGQETQYF; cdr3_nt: TGTGCCAGCAGCTTAAGCGTGACTAGCGGACAAGAGACCCAGTACTTC
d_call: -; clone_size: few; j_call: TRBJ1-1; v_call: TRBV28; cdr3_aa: CASSLPLTFTEACF; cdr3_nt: TGTGCCAGCAGTTTACCTTTGACCTTTACTGAAGCTTGCTTT
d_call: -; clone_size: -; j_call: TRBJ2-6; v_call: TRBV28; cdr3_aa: CASSPLTGPGANVLTF; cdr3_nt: TGTGCCAGCAGTCCTCTTACAGGGCCTGGGGCCAACGTCCTGACTTTC
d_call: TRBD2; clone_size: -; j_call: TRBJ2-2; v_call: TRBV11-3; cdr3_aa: CASSLDGLVTGELFF; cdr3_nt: TGTGCCAGCAGCTTAGACGGACTAGTCACCGGGGAGCTGTTTTTT
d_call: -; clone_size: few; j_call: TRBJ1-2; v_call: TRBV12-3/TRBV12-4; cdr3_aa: CASTRGSNYGYTF; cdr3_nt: TGTGCCAGCACTCGGGGCTCTAACTATGGCTACACCTTC
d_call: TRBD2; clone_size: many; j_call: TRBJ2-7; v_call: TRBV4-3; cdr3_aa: CASSQGTRDEQYF; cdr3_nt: TGCGCCAGCAGCCAAGGGACTAGGGACGAGCAGTACTTC
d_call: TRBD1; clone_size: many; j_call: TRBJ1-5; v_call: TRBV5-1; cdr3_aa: CASSSGTDNQPQHF; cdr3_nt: TGCGCCAGTAGCTCCGGGACAGACAATCAGCCCCAGCATTTT
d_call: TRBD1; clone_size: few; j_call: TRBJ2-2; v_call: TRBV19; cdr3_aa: CASSIRQGAGGELFF; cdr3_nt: TGTGCCAGTAGTATTCGGCAGGGGGCCGGCGGGGAGCTGTTTTTT
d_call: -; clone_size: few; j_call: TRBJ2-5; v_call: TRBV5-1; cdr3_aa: CASSTAGSGGETQYF; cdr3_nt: TGCGCCAGCAGCACCGCGGGATCCGGAGGAGAGACCCAGTACTTC
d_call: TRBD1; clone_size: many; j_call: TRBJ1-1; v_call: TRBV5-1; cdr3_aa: CASNLAQGSQAFF; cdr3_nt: TGCGCCAGCAACTTGGCACAGGGGAGTCAAGCTTTCTTT
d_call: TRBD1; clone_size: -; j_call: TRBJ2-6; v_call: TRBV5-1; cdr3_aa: CASSREGQGADGANVLTF; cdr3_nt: TGCGCCAGCAGCCGTGAAGGACAGGGGGCTGATGGGGCCAACGTCCTGACTTTC
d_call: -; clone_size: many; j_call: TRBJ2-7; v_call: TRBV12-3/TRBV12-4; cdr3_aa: CASSAVSGGPLYEQYF; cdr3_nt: TGTGCCAGCAGCGCAGTCTCGGGTGGCCCCCTCTACGAGCAGTACTTC
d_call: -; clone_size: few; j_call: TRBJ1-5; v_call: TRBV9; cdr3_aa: CASSVGDVITLNQPQHF; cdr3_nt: TGTGCCAGCAGCGTAGGCGACGTTATCACTCTCAATCAGCCCCAGCATTTT
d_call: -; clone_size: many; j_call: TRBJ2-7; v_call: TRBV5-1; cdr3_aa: CASREGSGYEQYF; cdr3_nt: TGCGCCAGCAGGGAAGGAAGCGGGTACGAGCAGTACTTC
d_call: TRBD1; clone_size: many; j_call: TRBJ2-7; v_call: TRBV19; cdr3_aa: CASSATTGPYEQYF; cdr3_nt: TGTGCCAGTAGTGCTACGACAGGGCCCTACGAGCAGTACTTC
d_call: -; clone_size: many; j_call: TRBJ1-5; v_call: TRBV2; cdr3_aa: CASRAGVGNQPQHF; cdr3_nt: TGTGCCAGCAGGGCAGGGGTCGGGAATCAGCCCCAGCATTTT
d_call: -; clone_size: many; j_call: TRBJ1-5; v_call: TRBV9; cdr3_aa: CASSFGALDPQHF; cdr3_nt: TGTGCCAGCAGCTTCGGGGCCCTCGACCCCCAGCATTTT
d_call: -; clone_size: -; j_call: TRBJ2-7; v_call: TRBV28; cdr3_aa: CASSQFKGEQYF; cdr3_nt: TGTGCCAGCAGCCAGTTTAAGGGCGAGCAGTACTTC
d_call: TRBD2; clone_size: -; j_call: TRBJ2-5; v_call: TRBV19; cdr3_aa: CASSTPSGGVETQYF; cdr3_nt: TGTGCCAGTAGTACCCCTAGCGGGGGGGTGGAGACCCAGTACTTC
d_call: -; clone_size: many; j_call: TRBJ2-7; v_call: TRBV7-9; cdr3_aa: CASSFGAASSF; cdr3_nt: TGTGCCAGCAGCTTCGGGGCAGCTTCCTCCTTC
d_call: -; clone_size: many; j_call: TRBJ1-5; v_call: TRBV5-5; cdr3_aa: CASSRDDGQPQHF; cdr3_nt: TGTGCCAGCAGCCGGGACGACGGTCAGCCCCAGCATTTT